A selection of T cell receptor beta chains follows, all from one sample in a study of naive and memory T cell subsets. In TCRdb, the UMI-ligation and nested PCR reads were re-called with MiXCR into one record per CDR3 protein. The sample includes 77,000 or so distinct CDR3 sequences, 10% to 15% of them seen just once. Sequencing input: central memory CD4+ T cells from blood. The receptor source for this set is a human donor in good health. CDR3s include the opening cysteine and the closing phenylalanine or tryptophan. Each record gives: V gene, clone size, J gene, D gene, CDR3 protein, CDR3 DNA. A D gene is named only where the DNA matches it firmly. Rows give clone size only sometimes, using once, few, many, or a class for an expanded clone.

>TRBV19|many|TRBJ2-1|-
CASSTKRAGNEQFF
TGTGCCAGTAGTACCAAGCGGGCTGGCAATGAGCAGTTCTTC
>TRBV9|few|TRBJ2-7|-
CASSVVVEGGEQYF
TGTGCCAGCAGCGTAGTAGTGGAAGGGGGCGAGCAGTACTTC
>TRBV9|-|TRBJ2-7|-
CASSSSPSSYEQYF
TGTGCCAGCAGTTCTAGTCCTAGCTCCTACGAGCAGTACTTC
>TRBV18|many|TRBJ2-1|-
CASSPRYTYNEQFF
TGTGCCAGCTCACCACGCTATACCTACAATGAGCAGTTCTTC
>TRBV10-3|-|TRBJ2-2|TRBD1
CAIPKGQGRTGELFF
TGTGCCATCCCGAAGGGACAGGGAAGAACCGGGGAGCTGTTTTTT
>TRBV20-1|many|TRBJ2-1|-
CSARHRNEQFF
TGCAGTGCTCGCCATCGTAATGAGCAGTTCTTC
>TRBV5-1|few|TRBJ1-6|-
CASSLDGNSPLHF
TGCGCCAGCAGCTTGGACGGGAATTCACCCCTCCACTTT
>TRBV20-1|-|TRBJ1-1|-
CSARDPHKDGMNTEAFF
TGCAGTGCTAGAGATCCCCATAAGGACGGTATGAACACTGAAGCTTTCTTT
>TRBV29-1|-|TRBJ1-3|-
CSVAKGGNTIYF
TGCAGCGTTGCGAAGGGTGGAAACACCATATATTTT
>TRBV14|few|TRBJ1-6|TRBD1
CASSPAAGGSSPLHF
TGTGCCAGCAGCCCGGCAGCAGGGGGTTCTTCACCCCTCCACTTT
>TRBV29-1|many|TRBJ2-5|TRBD1
CSVGDSQETQYF
TGCAGCGTGGGGGACAGCCAAGAGACCCAGTACTTC
>TRBV12-3/TRBV12-4|few|TRBJ2-3|-
CASNGPTDTQYF
TGTGCCAGCAACGGTCCTACAGATACGCAGTATTTT
>TRBV7-2|few|TRBJ2-7|-
CASSSERSYEQYF
TGTGCCAGCAGCTCGGAGCGGTCCTACGAGCAGTACTTC
>TRBV2|few|TRBJ2-3|-
CASKRLVASTDTQYF
TGTGCCAGCAAGAGACTCGTCGCTAGCACAGATACGCAGTATTTT
>TRBV27|-|TRBJ1-6|-
CASSFLRGPLHF
TGTGCCAGCAGTTTCCTTAGAGGACCCCTCCACTTT
>TRBV14|few|TRBJ2-1|-
CASSYREQFNEQFF
TGTGCCAGCAGCTACCGGGAGCAATTCAATGAGCAGTTCTTC
>TRBV5-1|-|TRBJ2-2|-
CASSSWPTVREGGELFF
TGCGCCAGCAGCTCGTGGCCGACAGTCAGGGAAGGCGGGGAGCTGTTTTTT
>TRBV4-3|many|TRBJ2-5|-
CASSQEAWGTQYF
TGCGCCAGCAGCCAAGAGGCCTGGGGGACCCAGTACTTC
>TRBV11-2|-|TRBJ2-1|-
CASSLDVLRLANEQFF
TGTGCCAGCAGCTTAGATGTGTTGCGGCTAGCAAATGAGCAGTTCTTC
>TRBV29-1|many|TRBJ2-5|-
CSALPRAGDQETQCF
TGCAGCGCGCTCCCCCGGGCAGGGGATCAAGAGACCCAGTGCTTC
>TRBV18|few|TRBJ2-1|-
CASSPFVQGGYNEQFF
TGTGCCAGCTCACCATTCGTTCAGGGGGGATACAATGAGCAGTTCTTC
>TRBV25-1|-|TRBJ1-4|-
CASRSEKLFF
TGTGCCAGCCGAAGTGAAAAACTGTTTTTT